Listed below are T cell receptor beta chains from one sample, sequenced in a study of OX40 agonist ivuxolimab in advanced cancers. Using immunoSEQ multiplex PCR, the repertoire was profiled, and TCRdb retains in-frame clones only, with some absent. Of around 81,000 clones listed, around 80% are singletons. Sequences were derived from CD4+ or CD8+ T cells sorted from blood, sampled in a trial of the OX40 agonist ivuxolimab. These receptors were taken from an adult with an advanced solid tumor such as melanoma, head and neck, liver or kidney cancer. Each CDR3 is given with its conserved first and last residue. D genes are given only for firm matches. Size is stated for part of the rows, as once, few or many counts, or as a class when the clone is expanded.

.	TRBD1	TRBV5-1	TRBJ2-4	TGCGCCAGCAGCTTCGGACAGGGGCGAAACATTCAGTACTTC	CASSFGQGRNIQYF
.	.	TRBV27	TRBJ1-4	TGTGCCAGCAGTTTATCGGGCGCAACTAATGAAAAACTGTTTTTT	CASSLSGATNEKLFF
.	.	TRBV15	TRBJ2-3	TGTGCCACCAGCAGAGATGCGGTTGATACGCAGTATTTT	CATSRDAVDTQYF
.	.	TRBV5-5	TRBJ1-3	TGTGCCAGCAACAGACCCGGCTCTGGAAACACCATATATTTT	CASNRPGSGNTIYF
.	.	TRBV2	TRBJ2-7	TGTGCCAGCAGTCTTATGACCTCTATGTCCTACGAGCAGTACTTC	CASSLMTSMSYEQYF
.	TRBD2	TRBV7-6	TRBJ2-5	TGTGCCAGCAGCTTAGGGCTAGCGGGCGAGACCCAGTACTTC	CASSLGLAGETQYF
once	TRBD1	TRBV19	TRBJ1-6	TGTGCCAGTAGTATACTCGGGCAGGGGGATTCACCCCTCCACTTT	CASSILGQGDSPLHF
.	.	TRBV9	TRBJ2-7	TGTGCCAGCAGCGCCGCAGGGCGCCGTTCCTACGAGCAGTACTTC	CASSAAGRRSYEQYF
.	.	TRBV11-2	TRBJ2-3	TGTGCCAGCAGCTTATCGGGCAGGACAGATACGCAGTATTTT	CASSLSGRTDTQYF
.	.	TRBV13	TRBJ2-5	TGTGCCAGCAGCCCGCATCAATCTCGGGAGACCCAGTACTTC	CASSPHQSRETQYF
.	TRBD2	TRBV5-4	TRBJ2-1	TGTGCCAGCAGCTCAGAGGGCGGGAGGGCCGGTGAGCAGTTCTTC	CASSSEGGRAGEQFF
.	.	TRBV4-1	TRBJ2-3	TGCGCCAGCAGCCCCTGGGGAAACAGTTACACAGATACGCAGTATTTT	CASSPWGNSYTDTQYF
once	TRBD1	TRBV30	TRBJ2-2	TGTGCCTGGAGTTCATGGGGACAGGGGGCCGGGAGAGGGGAAACCGGGGAGCTGTTTTTT	CAWSSWGQGAGRGETGELFF
.	.	TRBV19	TRBJ1-1	TGTGCCAGTAGTATTTACGGGGCGCGGACTGAAGCTTTCTTT	CASSIYGARTEAFF
.	TRBD1	TRBV6-5	TRBJ2-7	TGTGCCAGCCGAGGACAGGGGAACTTCGAGCAGTACTTC	CASRGQGNFEQYF
.	TRBD2	TRBV7-9	TRBJ2-1	TGTGCCAGCAGCTTCCCCGGACTAGCGGGAGGGCCGGGTGAGCAGTTCTTC	CASSFPGLAGGPGEQFF
.	.	TRBV30	TRBJ2-7	TGTGCCTGGAGTGTCAAGGGATTCGCCTACGAGCAGTACTTC	CAWSVKGFAYEQYF
.	.	TRBV4-1	TRBJ2-5	TGCGCCAGCAGCCAAGTCGCCGGGACGCAAGAGACCCAGTACTTC	CASSQVAGTQETQYF
.	.	TRBV5-1	TRBJ2-1	TGCGCCAGCAGCCCGGGACTGATAAAAGATGAGCAGTTCTTC	CASSPGLIKDEQFF
.	.	TRBV20-1	TRBJ2-1	TGCAGTGCCGCAGACAATGAGCAGTTCTTC	CSAADNEQFF
.	TRBD1	TRBV6-4	TRBJ1-3	TGTGCCAGCAGTGACGCCGGGGACAGGGACTTTCTAAATGGAAACACCATATATTTT	CASSDAGDRDFLNGNTIYF
.	.	TRBV4-1	TRBJ2-5	TGCGCCAGCAGCCAAGGGATTTGGTCGGAGACCCAGTACTTC	CASSQGIWSETQYF
.	TRBD1	TRBV28	TRBJ1-5	TGTGCCAGCACCAGACAGGGGCCAGTTCATCAGCCCCAGCATTTT	CASTRQGPVHQPQHF
.	.	TRBV7-8	TRBJ2-5	TGTGCCAGCAGCTCTAACGGGAGCCCCCAAGAGACCCAGTACTTC	CASSSNGSPQETQYF
.	TRBD1	TRBV19	TRBJ1-5	TGTGCCAGTAGTGCAGTACAGGGGGCGCGGGGCAATCAGCCCCAGCATTTT	CASSAVQGARGNQPQHF
.	TRBD1	TRBV15	TRBJ2-2	TGTGCCACCAGCAGAGATGTGACAGGGTACGGGGAGCTGTTTTTT	CATSRDVTGYGELFF
.	TRBD1	TRBV9	TRBJ1-5	TGTGCCAGCAGCACCCAGGACAGGGTCAATCAGCCCCAGCATTTT	CASSTQDRVNQPQHF
.	TRBD1	TRBV15	TRBJ1-6	TGTGCCACCGCCGCGGGGCCAGGGGGTAATTCACCCCTCCACTTT	CATAAGPGGNSPLHF
many	.	TRBV27	TRBJ1-2	TGTGCCAGCAGACCGGGACATAACTATGGCTACACCTTC	CASRPGHNYGYTF